A single sample is the source of the 15 T cell receptor beta chains below, sequenced in a study of T cell responses to AZD1222 COVID-19 vaccine. Measured with immunoSEQ multiplex PCR; TCRdb has only the in-frame clones, and not every one. This sample has around 150,000 clones, with 94% found just once. The sequences come from peripheral blood, collected on day 0 of AZD1222 vaccination. These receptors all stem from an adult in good health.

The chain links TRBV7-9 to TRBJ2-2; D gene ambiguous. Trimming stripped 3 bases from V and 1 base from J, with 9 bases between. Germline values: CDR1 SEHNR, CDR2 FQNEAQ (reference sequence). The CDR3 is 15 amino acids. The CDR3 DNA reads as TGTGCCAGCAGCTTGAGTGGGGTGAACACCGGGGAGCTGTTTTTT. Its protein product is CASSLSGVNTGELFF.

This rearrangement joins TRBV28 to TRBJ2-2, with D tentatively TRBD1 or TRBD2 (6 bases each). V was cut by 8 bases and J by 2 bases, with 15 bases left in between. CDR1 is MDHEN, CDR2 SYDVKM, per germline. CDR3 length equals 15 residues. This CDR3 is CASAQGGLNTGELFF. The DNA of the CDR3 is TGTGCCAGCGCCCAAGGGGGACTCAACACCGGGGAGCTGTTTTTT.

Worth noting for this clone: Other DNA sequences of this sample code for an identical CDR3. This chain connects TRBV7-9 to TRBJ2-2; D remains unclear. The CDR3 extends over 14 amino acids. Germline V gives CDR1 SEHNR, CDR2 FQNEAQ (reference sequence). Between the trimmed V and J ends, which lost 2 bases and 3 bases, there was a span of 7 bases. CDR3 region: CASSLNTDTGELFF. The CDR3 DNA is TGTGCCAGCAGCTTAAACACGGACACCGGGGAGCTGTTTTTT.

J is TRBJ2-7 and V is TRBV4-2; 9 bases match TRBD2. Unmatched junction bases numbered 18, after V lost 6 bases and J lost 6 bases. Per germline, CDR1 LGHNA and CDR2 YNFKEQ. The length of the CDR3 is 17 residues. The CDR3 spells CASSPISNSGRTGEQYF. CDR3 in DNA: TGTGCCAGCAGTCCCATATCGAATAGCGGGAGAACGGGCGAGCAGTACTTC.

The chain recombines TRBV4-2 with TRBJ2-2; 9 nucleotides agree with TRBD2. V shed 4 bases, J shed 5 bases, and the junction held 11 bases outside the gene matches. This CDR3 comprises 17 residues. Germline CDR1 is LGHNA and CDR2 is YNFKEQ. CDR3 sequence reads: CASSPPFSGRGTGELFF. As DNA, the CDR3 is TGTGCCAGCAGCCCCCCCTTTAGCGGGAGAGGTACCGGGGAGCTGTTTTTT.

V is TRBV14 and J is TRBJ2-5, with a possible D match to TRBD2 (6 bases). The CDR3 is 13 amino acids. The V gene's germline CDR1 is SGHDN and CDR2 FVKESK. Trimming removed 8 bases at V and 1 base at J, with 11 bases between. CDR3 amino acids: CASAGLGQETQYF. The CDR3, as DNA: TGTGCCAGCGCGGGATTGGGCCAAGAGACCCAGTACTTC.

The chain carries TRBV2 and TRBJ1-5; D not resolved. This CDR3 is 15 amino acids long. The germline V and J ends were trimmed by 6 bases and 4 bases, with 16 bases remaining between them. CDR1 is SNHLY, CDR2 FYNNEI, per germline. CDR3: CASSEPPGPNQPQHF. The DNA of the CDR3 is TGTGCCAGCAGCGAACCGCCCGGCCCAAATCAGCCCCAGCATTTT.

This rearrangement joins TRBV5-1 to TRBJ1-1, with D perhaps matching TRBD1 (5 bases). The ends were cut back, 2 bases at V and 3 bases at J, with 14 bases in the middle. There are 15 residues in the CDR3. Germline V gene lookup returns CDR1 SGHRS and CDR2 YFSETQ. The CDR3, as DNA: TGCGCCAGCAGCTTAGGCAGGGTGGGGGACACTGAAGCTTTCTTT. Its translation is CASSLGRVGDTEAFF.

The chain couples TRBV5-1 to TRBJ2-1; D is possibly TRBD2 (8 bases). This CDR3 has 15 residues. Trimming removed 5 bases at V and 0 bases at J, with 12 bases between. Germline values: CDR1 SGHRS, CDR2 YFSETQ. CDR3 residues: CASRTGTSSYNEQFF. CDR3 DNA sequence: TGCGCCAGCAGGACAGGGACTAGCTCCTACAATGAGCAGTTCTTC.

The chain employs TRBV28 and TRBJ2-1, with 14 nucleotides matching TRBD2. The CDR3 runs 22 residues. The J segment lost 2 bases and the V segment lost 2 bases, leaving 17 bases of the junction unmatched. Germline CDR1 MDHEN, CDR2 SYDVKM. CDR3 protein: CASSLVIRLAGGPSRPYNEQFF. Written as DNA, the CDR3 is TGTGCCAGCAGTTTAGTGATCCGACTAGCGGGAGGGCCTAGTCGCCCCTACAATGAGCAGTTCTTC.

The chain carries TRBV28 and TRBJ1-5, with unresolved D. V was cut by 8 bases and J by 7 bases, with 18 bases left in between. The CDR3 sequence is 14 residues long. The germline CDR1 and CDR2 sequences are MDHEN and SYDVKM. The CDR3 is CASGLFRGSQPQHF. The CDR3 DNA is TGTGCCAGCGGACTATTCAGAGGATCCCAGCCCCAGCATTTT.

This clone was observed once. V usage is TRBV5-5 and J usage is TRBJ1-3, with 7 positions matching TRBD1. Trimming at V came to 4 bases and at J to 5 bases, leaving 9 bases not matched to a gene. The CDR3 is 15 amino acids. Germline CDR1 SGHKS, CDR2 YYEKEE (reference sequence). The CDR3 sequence is CASSATPGGRNTIYF. Here the CDR3 DNA reads TGTGCCAGCAGCGCGACGCCAGGGGGGCGAAACACCATATATTTT.

The chain is built from TRBV3-1 (or the pseudogene TRBV3-2) and TRBJ2-5; D gene ambiguous. The length of the CDR3 is 14 residues. The germline gives CDR1 LGHDT, CDR2 YNNKEL (reference sequence). The V gene lost 1 base and the J gene lost 5 bases, with 11 bases spanning the gap. CDR3 protein: CASSQGSVWETQYF. CDR3 in DNA: TGTGCCAGCAGCCAAGGAAGTGTCTGGGAGACCCAGTACTTC.

This sequence joins TRBV7-9 and TRBJ1-1, with D perhaps TRBD1 (6 bases). This CDR3 is 16 amino acids long. Germline CDR1 and CDR2: SEHNR and FQNEAQ (reference sequence). Between the trimmed V and J ends, which lost 6 bases and 5 bases, there was a span of 22 bases. As DNA, the CDR3 is TGTGCCAGCAGGCCTCGGGAAAGACAGGCGAGAACTGAAGCTTTCTTT. Protein: CASRPRERQARTEAFF.

This clone was seen just once. This rearrangement joins TRBV5-1 to TRBJ2-2; D not certain. The CDR3 consists of 17 residues. Trimming shortened V by 4 bases and J by 0 bases, and 16 bases separated the two germline ends. Germline V lookup: CDR1 SGHRS, CDR2 YFSETQ. The CDR3 DNA sequence: TGCGCCAGCAGCCCGACCCCTGGAAACACGAACACCGGGGAGCTGTTTTTT. Its protein is CASSPTPGNTNTGELFF.